This T cell receptor beta chain was obtained from a study of cytomegalovirus exposure and HLA in healthy donors. The ends lost 5 bases at V and 7 bases at J; junction bases unmatched: 7. Germline values: CDR1 LNHDA, CDR2 SQIVND (reference sequence). This CDR3 is 16 amino acids long. General observations from the study: Most TCR beta V segments were productive about 90% or about 30% of the time in an earlier analysis. Highly shared sequence variants in one cluster were likely a sequencing artifact. Available immune exposure information covered CMV serostatus only. CMV antigen specificity of three CMV-associated chains was confirmed in vitro.

60 Vbeta and 13 Jbeta primers were used in PCR. The data were produced by immunoSEQ multiplex PCR, yet TCRdb's version contains in-frame clones alone and is incomplete. Of roughly 140,000 clones in the sample, over 60% were seen once. With regard to this clone: Its target is not known.

The J gene is TRBJ2-1, the V gene TRBV19; TRBD2 matches 14 bases. This TCR came from a woman aged 25 to 39 in good health and CMV-seropositive. The sequenced sample consisted of PBMCs. This CDR3 reads CASSVRLAGGRNEQFF. The CDR3 coding sequence is TGTGCCAGTAGTGTAAGACTAGCGGGAGGGAGGAATGAGCAGTTCTTC. Full variable domain (outside the CDR3, taken from reference TRBV19 and TRBJ2-1): DGGITQSPKYLFRKEGQNVTLSCEQNLNHDAMYWYRQDPGQGLRLIYYSQIVNDFQKGDIAEGYSVSREKKESFPLTVTSAQKNPTAFYLCASSVRLAGGRNEQFFGPGTRLTVL.